The 27 T cell receptor beta chains below come from one sample, sequenced in a study of HIV-infected children after antiretroviral therapy interruption. The TCR library was built from RNA with a 3' RACE protocol and unique molecular identifiers. TCRdb passed the 3' RACE reads through MiXCR, listing each CDR3 protein once. The sample carries approximately 15,000 distinct CDR3 sequences, 3% to 4% recorded once. Treatment defined: PENTA 11 planned treatment interruption arm or continuous ART arm. The specimen comprised CD45RO+ CD8+ T cells from PBMCs, pooled from several time points, sampled from a donor given antiretroviral therapy, either interrupted or continuous. Subset meaning: memory CD8+ CD45RO+ CD45RA- T cells. These receptor sequences come from a pool of human donors with HIV.

The V gene is TRBV9, the J gene TRBJ2-7; tentatively, D is TRBD1 or TRBD2 (6 bases each). Per germline, CDR1 SGDLS and CDR2 YYNGEE. Trimming stripped 0 bases from V and 3 bases from J, with 13 bases between. The CDR3 is 15 amino acids. CDR3 loop: CASSVGGAPIYEQYF. The CDR3 nucleotides read TGTGCCAGCAGCGTAGGGGGGGCACCGATCTACGAGCAGTACTTC.

This clonotype has only a few counts. This chain uses TRBV12-3 or TRBV12-4 with TRBJ1-1; no reliable D call. V lost 6 bases and J lost 0, with 8 bases in between. This CDR3 spans 13 amino acids. CDR3 residues: CASRPTLNTEAFF. The CDR3 coding sequence is TGTGCCAGCAGGCCGACGCTGAACACTGAAGCTTTCTTT.

The table lists this clonotype with many counts. As DNA, the CDR3 is TGTGCCAGCAGAAGACGTAGGGAGTCCTATAATTCACCCCTCCACTTT. This sequence encodes CASRRRRESYNSPLHF. V is TRBV6-5 and J is TRBJ1-6; D remains unclear. The CDR3 contains 16 residues. CDR1 and CDR2 (germline): MNHEY, SVGAGI. Trimming removed 6 bases at V and 1 base at J, with 13 bases between.

This clonotype has a count of ten or more. V is TRBV15 and J is TRBJ1-1; D is ambiguous. Germline V CDR1 and CDR2: LNHNV, YYDKDF (reference sequence). Trimming left V 7 bases short and J 7 bases short, with 10 bases between. This CDR3 has 11 amino acids. The CDR3 sequence: CATNSVGEAFF. CDR3 in DNA: TGTGCCACCAATTCCGTGGGTGAAGCTTTCTTT.

The sample holds many counts of this clonotype. V is TRBV7-2 and J is TRBJ2-3, with D unclear. There are 12 residues in the CDR3. CDR1 and CDR2 (germline): SGHTA, FQGNSA. V dropped 5 bases and J dropped 3 bases, with 6 bases sitting between them. The DNA for the CDR3 is TGTGCCAGCAGCCCTCGGACAGATACGCAGTATTTT. Its protein product is CASSPRTDTQYF. Supplemented by reference TRBV7-2 and TRBJ2-3, the full variable domain reads GAGVSQSPSNKVTEKGKDVELRCDPISGHTALYWYRQSLGQGLEFLIYFQGNSAPDKSGLPSDRFSAERTGGSVSTLTIQRTQQEDSAVYLCASSPRTDTQYFGPGTRLTVL.

This clonotype came up many times. This rearrangement joins TRBV19 to TRBJ2-5; TRBD1 aligns across 9 bases. Germline CDR1 and CDR2: LNHDA and SQIVND (reference sequence). Germline trimming cut 7 bases from V and 5 bases from J; bases unmatched to any gene: 8. The CDR3 sequence is 14 residues long. The CDR3 region is CASTPGQGFETQYF. In DNA, the CDR3 is TGTGCCAGTACCCCGGGACAGGGATTCGAGACCCAGTACTTC.

This clonotype was detected ten times or more. The rearrangement uses TRBV6-4 and TRBJ2-3; no definite D call. CDR3 length equals 14 residues. Trimming removed 3 bases at V and 1 base at J, with 8 bases between. Germline V gene sequence: CDR1 MRHNA, CDR2 SNTAGT. The CDR3 here is CASSDPPGTDTQYF. The CDR3 DNA follows: TGTGCCAGCAGTGATCCGCCAGGCACAGATACGCAGTATTTT.

This clonotype was recorded many times. The chain links TRBV12-3 or TRBV12-4 to TRBJ2-7; TRBD2 is a possible D gene (5 bases). The CDR3 has 16 residues. V lost 4 bases, J lost 4 bases, and 20 bases lay in between. CDR3: CASSSLWVGRGYEQYF. The CDR3 DNA follows: TGTGCCAGCAGTTCCCTCTGGGTGGGTCGAGGGTACGAGCAGTACTTC.

This clonotype was counted between two and nine times. V usage is TRBV24-1 and J usage is TRBJ1-1; 11 bases are a match to TRBD1. There are 18 residues in the CDR3. Trimming took 7 bases from V and 2 from J; bases not matched to a gene: 14. Germline assignment: CDR1 KGHDR and CDR2 SFDVKD. The CDR3 here is CATRGPGQGAQDNTEAFF. The DNA of the CDR3 is TGTGCCACCAGGGGTCCTGGACAGGGGGCGCAGGACAACACTGAAGCTTTCTTT.

This clonotype was recorded at least ten times. This chain connects TRBV6-4 to TRBJ2-3; 9 nucleotides align to TRBD1. V shed 5 bases and J 4 bases; nucleotides not matched to a gene: 10. Germline CDR1 reads MRHNA; CDR2 reads SNTAGT. The CDR3 is 16 residues long. The CDR3 DNA reads TGTGCCAGCAGTCGTACAGGGGGCTCGGGCGCAGATACGCAGTATTTT. Amino acid sequence: CASSRTGGSGADTQYF.

There are many counts of this clonotype. The genes are TRBV6-2 or TRBV6-3 and TRBJ2-3; TRBD1 aligns across 10 bases. This CDR3 is built from 15 residues. Per the germline V gene, CDR1 is MNHEY and CDR2 is SVGEGT. Trimming took 5 bases from V and 4 from J; bases not matched to a gene: 6. CDR3 region: CASSRTGGGPDTQYF. The CDR3 region has the DNA TGTGCCAGCAGTCGGACAGGGGGTGGTCCAGATACGCAGTATTTT.

This clonotype was seen at least ten times. The rearrangement uses TRBV4-1 and TRBJ2-4, with TRBD2 matching over 7 bases. After removal of 0 bases from V and 8 bases from J, the junction contained 7 bases not matched to a gene. Germline V gene lookup returns CDR1 MGHRA and CDR2 YSYEKL. The CDR3 totals 15 residues. The CDR3 protein is CASSQDRGEFDIQYF. The CDR3 DNA reads as TGCGCCAGCAGCCAAGACCGGGGGGAGTTTGACATTCAGTACTTC.

This clonotype was seen a handful of times. The CDR3 DNA sequence: TGCGCCAGCAGCCATTCCCCCTCTAGCGGGGGGACAGATACGCAGTATTTT. Protein sequence: CASSHSPSSGGTDTQYF. The chain links TRBV4-1 to TRBJ2-3, with 11 bases matching TRBD2. V shed 3 bases and J 3 bases; nucleotides not matched to a gene: 8. Per germline, CDR1 MGHRA and CDR2 YSYEKL. The CDR3 length is 17 residues.

This clonotype has a count of ten or more. The chain couples TRBV5-1 to TRBJ1-1; D uncertain. The CDR3 totals 13 residues. CDR1 is SGHRS, CDR2 YFSETQ, per germline. Trimming took 2 bases from V and 1 from J, leaving 6 bases between them. The CDR3 region is CASSFSGNTEAFF. CDR3 in DNA: TGCGCCAGCAGCTTTTCAGGGAACACTGAAGCTTTCTTT. Full variable domain (remainder filled in from reference TRBV5-1 and TRBJ1-1): KAGVTQTPRYLIKTRGQQVTLSCSPISGHRSVSWYQQTPGQGLQFLFEYFSETQRNKGNFPGRFSGRQFSNSRSEMNVSTLELGDSALYLCASSFSGNTEAFFGQGTRLTVV.

This clonotype showed up many times. The CDR3 reads CASSGSLAPSTDTQYF. Written as DNA, the CDR3 is TGCGCCAGCAGCGGCTCACTAGCCCCTAGCACAGATACGCAGTATTTT. This chain uses TRBV5-1 with TRBJ2-3; perhaps TRBD2 as D (6 bases). The CDR3 is 16 amino acids. V lost 4 bases and J 0 bases, leaving 15 bases between the germline ends. Germline V CDR1 and CDR2: SGHRS, YFSETQ. The full variable domain, completed using reference TRBV5-1 and TRBJ2-3, is KAGVTQTPRYLIKTRGQQVTLSCSPISGHRSVSWYQQTPGQGLQFLFEYFSETQRNKGNFPGRFSGRQFSNSRSEMNVSTLELGDSALYLCASSGSLAPSTDTQYFGPGTRLTVL.

This clonotype was observed at least ten times. The chain employs TRBV3-1 and TRBJ2-7, with unresolved D. Trimming shortened V by 0 bases and J by 6 bases, and 6 bases separated the two germline ends. This CDR3 is built from 12 residues. Germline V gene lookup returns CDR1 LGHDT and CDR2 YNNKEL (reference sequence). In DNA form, the CDR3 reads TGTGCCAGCAGCCAAGAGGACCTCGAGCAGTACTTC. This translates into CASSQEDLEQYF.

This clonotype showed up many times. CDR3 in amino acids: CASQDRESREQYF. The CDR3 DNA follows: TGTGCCAGCCAAGACAGGGAATCTCGCGAGCAGTACTTC. V gene TRBV7-9 combines with J gene TRBJ2-7, with 7 bases identical to TRBD1. Germline values: CDR1 SEHNR, CDR2 FQNEAQ (reference sequence). The CDR3 has 13 residues. With V trimmed by 8 bases and J by 6 bases, 10 bases remained unmatched.

There are a few counts of this clonotype. The CDR3 sequence: CASSEAGDFYEQYF. The CDR3, as DNA: TGTGCCAGCAGTGAAGCCGGGGACTTCTACGAGCAGTACTTC. The rearrangement joins TRBV6-1 to TRBJ2-7; a weak D match, TRBD2 (6 bases). Germline V CDR1 and CDR2: MNHNS, SASEGT. Trimming shortened V by 0 bases and J by 3 bases, and 9 bases separated the two germline ends. The CDR3 extends over 14 amino acids.

This clonotype occurred many times. The J gene is TRBJ2-3, the V gene TRBV20-1; TRBD2 agrees at 11 bases. CDR1 is DFQATT and CDR2 is SNEGSKA in the germline V gene (reference sequence). This CDR3 has 18 residues. J was trimmed by 5 bases and V by 6 bases; bases with no gene match: 19. In DNA form, the CDR3 reads TGCAGTGCGGCCTACCAAATCCTAATAGCGGGAGGGCAAGATACGCAGTATTTT. This translates into CSAAYQILIAGGQDTQYF.

The count of this clonotype is one. The chain uses TRBV12-3 or TRBV12-4 and TRBJ1-4; 8 nucleotides agree with TRBD1. This CDR3 has 14 amino acids. V lost 4 bases and J lost 6; bases outside the gene matches: 4. The CDR3 here is CASSCRTGHEKLFF. The CDR3 DNA is TGTGCCAGCAGTTGCCGGACAGGGCATGAAAAACTGTTTTTT.

This clonotype was seen at least ten times. V and J are TRBV5-1 and TRBJ1-1; 7 bases map to TRBD1. Trimming at V came to 6 bases and at J to 1 base, leaving 12 bases not matched to a gene. Germline CDR1 and CDR2: SGHRS and YFSETQ. The CDR3 has 16 amino acids. CDR3 DNA sequence: TGCGCCAGCACCCTGAGACAGGGATGGGGGAACACTGAAGCTTTCTTT. Amino acid sequence: CASTLRQGWGNTEAFF.

In this sample, this clonotype turned up many times. The chain links TRBV20-1 to TRBJ1-4, with a weak D call TRBD1 (5 bases). Germline V gene lookup returns CDR1 DFQATT and CDR2 SNEGSKA (reference sequence). The CDR3 totals 16 residues. The V end lost 5 bases, the J end lost 8 bases, and 24 bases lay between the germline ends. The CDR3 sequence: CSASNRDLLGGEKLFF. The CDR3 DNA reads as TGCAGTGCTTCTAACCGGGACCTCCTAGGAGGGGAAAAACTGTTTTTT.

The chain is built from TRBV20-1 and TRBJ2-7; perhaps D is TRBD1 or TRBD2 (6 bases each). The V gene's germline CDR1 is DFQATT and CDR2 SNEGSKA (reference sequence). The CDR3 has 13 amino acids. V lost 0 bases to trimming and J lost 6 bases, with 12 bases between them. The CDR3 here is CSARDLGGAEQYF. The DNA for the CDR3 is TGCAGTGCTAGAGATCTGGGGGGCGCCGAGCAGTACTTC.

This clonotype appeared many times. The V and J genes are TRBV9 and TRBJ2-1; no firm D call. CDR1 is SGDLS and CDR2 is YYNGEE in the germline V gene. The CDR3 spans 15 residues. V shed 1 base and J shed 5 bases, with 13 bases lying between them. CDR3 coding DNA: TGTGCCAGCAGCGTAAGTGGAAATATCGACAATGAGCAGTTCTTC. Translating it yields CASSVSGNIDNEQFF.

This clonotype was detected many times. The CDR3 DNA reads TGTGCCAGCAGCGCCCGGGACGCTTCCTACGAGCAGTACTTC. This codes for CASSARDASYEQYF. The rearrangement joins TRBV9 to TRBJ2-7; D assignment may be TRBD1 or TRBD2 (5 bases each). CDR1 and CDR2 (germline): SGDLS, YYNGEE. V was pared by 3 bases and J by 1 base, with 11 bases between. The CDR3 is 14 amino acids.

This clonotype was counted at least ten times. The chain couples TRBV28 to TRBJ2-3; the D is unclear. Trimming took off 3 bases at V and 2 bases at J, with 9 bases between the two ends. The CDR3 has 14 amino acids. Germline V gene lookup returns CDR1 MDHEN and CDR2 SYDVKM. DNA for the CDR3: TGTGCCAGCAGTTTCGGCAGGATCACAGATACGCAGTATTTT. It translates to CASSFGRITDTQYF.

This clonotype was counted many times. This chain connects TRBV6-2 or TRBV6-3 to TRBJ2-5; the match to TRBD2 covers 7 bases. This CDR3 has 14 residues. With V trimmed by 4 bases and J by 1 base, 3 bases remained unmatched. Germline lookup yields CDR1 MNHEY and CDR2 SVGEGT. In nucleotides, the CDR3 is TGTGCCAGCAGTTGGGACTACGTCCAAGAGACCCAGTACTTC. Translating it yields CASSWDYVQETQYF.